These T cell receptor beta chains were read from a single sample in a study of cytomegalovirus exposure and HLA in healthy donors. Produced via immunoSEQ multiplex PCR; TCRdb's table is partial and in-frame only. The sample has 150,000 or so clones, roughly 90% seen once. Sample: PBMCs. These receptors all come from a woman aged 18-29 years in good health and CMV-seronegative. CDR3s include the opening cysteine and the closing phenylalanine or tryptophan. D genes are given only for firm matches. The size field is filled for only some rows; it gives once, few, many or a size class.

J gene | clone size | V gene | D gene | CDR3 protein | CDR3 DNA
TRBJ1-5 | once | TRBV9 | . | CAKPTRQSSNQPQHF | TGTGCCAAACCAACCCGACAGAGTAGCAATCAGCCCCAGCATTTT
TRBJ2-2 | once | TRBV10-2 | . | CASSEWGFDTGELFF | TGCGCCAGCAGTGAGTGGGGCTTCGACACCGGGGAGCTGTTTTTT
TRBJ2-3 | . | TRBV27 | . | CASSFTGLADTQYF | TGTGCCAGCAGTTTTACGGGGTTGGCAGATACGCAGTATTTT
TRBJ1-4 | . | TRBV28 | . | CASSPLAGFGEKLFF | TGTGCCAGCAGCCCGCTGGCCGGGTTCGGGGAAAAACTGTTTTTT
TRBJ2-1 | few | TRBV10-1 | TRBD1 | CASSGPPKSGGRNEQFF | TGCGCCAGCAGTGGGCCCCCGAAGTCAGGGGGTAGGAATGAGCAGTTCTTC
TRBJ2-3 | . | TRBV29-1 | TRBD2 | CSVDSAGGGDTQYF | TGCAGCGTTGATTCGGCGGGAGGGGGAGATACGCAGTATTTT
TRBJ2-7 | . | TRBV28 | TRBD2 | CASSLLGTSIEQYF | TGTGCCAGCAGTTTACTAGGGACTAGCATCGAGCAGTACTTC
TRBJ1-1 | . | TRBV7-8 | . | CASSLAVRVVSMNTEAFF | TGTGCCAGCAGCTTAGCGGTCCGAGTGGTGTCCATGAACACTGAAGCTTTCTTT
TRBJ2-7 | . | TRBV13 | . | CASSTSKRALPYEQYF | TGTGCCAGCAGTACTTCCAAGCGGGCCCTTCCCTACGAGCAGTACTTC
TRBJ1-1 | . | TRBV28 | TRBD1 | CASSPTTGEAFF | TGTGCCAGCAGTCCAACGACAGGGGAAGCTTTCTTT
TRBJ2-2 | . | TRBV11-1 | . | CASSKRDFRNTGELFF | TGTGCCAGCAGCAAAAGGGACTTCCGGAACACCGGGGAGCTGTTTTTT
TRBJ1-2 | few | TRBV5-1 | TRBD1 | CASSLTGGAGYGYTF | TGCGCCAGCAGCTTAACAGGGGGCGCGGGTTATGGCTACACCTTC
TRBJ1-1 | . | TRBV29-1 | . | CSVDQGGENTEAFF | TGCAGCGTCGATCAGGGTGGGGAGAACACTGAAGCTTTCTTT
TRBJ2-2 | once | TRBV5-1 | TRBD2 | CASSFGNSGGTGELFF | TGCGCCAGCAGCTTCGGAAATAGCGGGGGGACCGGGGAGCTGTTTTTT
TRBJ1-2 | . | TRBV9 | TRBD1 | CASSYTGGAEGYTF | TGTGCCAGCAGTTATACAGGGGGCGCGGAGGGCTACACCTTC
TRBJ2-3 | . | TRBV5-1 | TRBD2 | CASSFTSGTDTQYF | TGCGCCAGCAGCTTCACTAGCGGCACAGATACGCAGTATTTT
TRBJ1-1 | . | TRBV29-1 | TRBD1 | CSAKSGGPEAFF | TGCAGCGCTAAATCAGGGGGCCCTGAAGCTTTCTTT
TRBJ1-1 | . | TRBV30 | . | CAWRVGHYTEAFF | TGTGCCTGGAGGGTGGGACACTACACTGAAGCTTTCTTT
TRBJ2-5 | . | TRBV28 | . | CASRGERRNRETQYF | TGTGCCAGTCGCGGAGAGCGCCGGAATCGAGAGACCCAGTACTTC
TRBJ2-2 | . | TRBV14 | . | CASKTSPNTGELFF | TGTGCCAGCAAAACTAGCCCGAACACCGGGGAGCTGTTTTTT
TRBJ1-2 | . | TRBV7-3 | . | CASSLDSNYGYTF | TGTGCCAGCAGCCTGGACAGTAACTATGGCTACACCTTC
TRBJ2-1 | few | TRBV18 | . | CASSPLGVGEQFF | TGTGCCAGCTCACCACTAGGAGTGGGTGAGCAGTTCTTC
TRBJ1-2 | . | TRBV2 | . | CASSGSGTYGYTF | TGTGCCAGCAGTGGCAGCGGGACATATGGCTACACCTTC